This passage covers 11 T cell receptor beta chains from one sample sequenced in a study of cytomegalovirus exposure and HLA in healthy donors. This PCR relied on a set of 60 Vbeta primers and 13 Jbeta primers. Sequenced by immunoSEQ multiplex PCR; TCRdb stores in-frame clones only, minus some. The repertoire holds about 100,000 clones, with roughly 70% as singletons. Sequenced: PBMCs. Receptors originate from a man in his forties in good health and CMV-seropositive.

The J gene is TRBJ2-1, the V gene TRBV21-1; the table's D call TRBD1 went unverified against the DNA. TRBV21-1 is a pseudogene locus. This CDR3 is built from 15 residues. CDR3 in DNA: TGTGCCAGCAGCAAAGTTAAGGGGTCCTACAATGAGCAGTTCTTC. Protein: CASSKVKGSYNEQFF.

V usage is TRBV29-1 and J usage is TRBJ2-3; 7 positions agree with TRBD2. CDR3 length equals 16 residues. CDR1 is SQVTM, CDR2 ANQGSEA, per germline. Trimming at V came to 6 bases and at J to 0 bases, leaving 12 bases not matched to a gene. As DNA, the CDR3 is TGCAGCGTCCACTTTTGGGGTAGCGGGAGCACAGATACGCAGTATTTT. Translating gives CSVHFWGSGSTDTQYF.

In nucleotides, the CDR3 is TGTGCCAGCAGTAAACCACCGGGACAGGGCGGGGGCTACACCTTC. Translated: CASSKPPGQGGGYTF. The chain combines TRBV6-5 with TRBJ1-2; 9 bases line up with TRBD1. Germline CDR1 MNHEY, CDR2 SVGAGI. This CDR3 contains 15 residues. The V segment lost 5 bases and the J segment 8 bases; nucleotides outside the gene matches: 12.

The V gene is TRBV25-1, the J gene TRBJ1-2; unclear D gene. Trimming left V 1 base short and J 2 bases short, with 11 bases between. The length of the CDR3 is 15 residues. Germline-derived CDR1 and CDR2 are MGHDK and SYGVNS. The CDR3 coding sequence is TGTGCCAGCAGTGAATCTGGACCGGGGAACTATGGCTACACCTTC. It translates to CASSESGPGNYGYTF.

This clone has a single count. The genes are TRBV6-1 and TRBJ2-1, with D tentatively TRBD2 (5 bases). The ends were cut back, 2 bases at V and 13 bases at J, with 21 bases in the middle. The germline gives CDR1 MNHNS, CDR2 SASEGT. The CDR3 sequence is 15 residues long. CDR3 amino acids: CASSERSGTHDLQFF. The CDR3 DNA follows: TGTGCCAGCAGTGAAAGAAGCGGTACTCATGATCTTCAGTTCTTC.

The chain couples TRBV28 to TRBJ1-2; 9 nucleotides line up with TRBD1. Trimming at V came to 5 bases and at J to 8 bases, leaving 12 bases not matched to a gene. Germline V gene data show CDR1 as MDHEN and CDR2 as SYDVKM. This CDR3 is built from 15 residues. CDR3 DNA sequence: TGTGCCAGCAGTCCCTTAGGGGGACAGGGCGACGGCTACACCTTC. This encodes CASSPLGGQGDGYTF.

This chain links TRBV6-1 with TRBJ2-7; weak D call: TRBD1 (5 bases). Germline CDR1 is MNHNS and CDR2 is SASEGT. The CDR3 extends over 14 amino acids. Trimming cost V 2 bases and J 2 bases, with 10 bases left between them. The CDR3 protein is CASSELVGAYEQYF. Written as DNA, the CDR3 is TGTGCCAGCAGTGAATTGGTAGGGGCCTACGAGCAGTACTTC.

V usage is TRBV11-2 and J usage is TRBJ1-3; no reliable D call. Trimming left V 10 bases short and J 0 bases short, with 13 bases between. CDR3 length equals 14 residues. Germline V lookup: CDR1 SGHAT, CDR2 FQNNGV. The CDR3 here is CATRGVSSGNTIYF. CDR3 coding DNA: TGTGCCACCCGAGGAGTTAGCTCTGGAAACACCATATATTTT.

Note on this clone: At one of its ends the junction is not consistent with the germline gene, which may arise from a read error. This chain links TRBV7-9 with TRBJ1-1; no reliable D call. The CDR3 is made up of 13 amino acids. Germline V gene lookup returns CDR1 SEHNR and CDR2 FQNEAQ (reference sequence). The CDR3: CSSSNSFGLEAFF. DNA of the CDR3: TGTTCCAGCAGTAACAGTTTTGGGCTTGAAGCTTTCTTT.

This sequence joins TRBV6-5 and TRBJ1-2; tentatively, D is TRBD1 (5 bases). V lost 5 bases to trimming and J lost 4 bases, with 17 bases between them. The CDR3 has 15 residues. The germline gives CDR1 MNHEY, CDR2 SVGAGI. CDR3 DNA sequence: TGTGCCAGCAGTGTACAGGATCCCCTATCCTATGGCTACACCTTC. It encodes CASSVQDPLSYGYTF.

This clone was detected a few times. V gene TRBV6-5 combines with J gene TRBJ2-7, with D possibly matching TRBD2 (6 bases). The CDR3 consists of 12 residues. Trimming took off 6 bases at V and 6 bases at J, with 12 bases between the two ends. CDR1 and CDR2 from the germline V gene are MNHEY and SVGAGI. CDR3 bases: TGTGCCAGCAGCTCAAGCGGGTTCGAGCAGTACTTC. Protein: CASSSSGFEQYF.